The subject of this entry is one T cell receptor beta chain. The junction shows a germline mismatch at one end, possibly a read error. The sample comes from a study of response to subunit inactivated influenza vaccine. TCRdb reprocessed the RT-PCR reads with MiXCR, giving one entry per CDR3 protein. The sample yields about 620,000 distinct CDR3 sequences, 11% seen once. Germline-derived CDR1 and CDR2 are LGHNA and YNFKEQ. The CDR3 extends over 15 amino acids. The sample was also reused in another study, on T cells expressing NK-cell markers. That publication notes: Libraries used 5'RACE template switching adding universal primer site and UMIs. Obtained from sorted CD3+CD56+NKG2C+, CD3+CD56+NKG2C- and CD3+CD56-NKG2C+ T cells were the TCR beta repertoires. Similarly, these clonotypes led the CD3+CD56-NKG2C+ fraction as well in several donors. No clear determination of HCMV specificity was made for expanded NKG2C+ T cell clones.

The sequence was collected from a man aged 50-59 years who received an inactivated influenza vaccine. This sample comprised PBMCs from blood, obtained on the day of vaccination. This rearrangement joins TRBV4-2 to TRBJ1-1; D unresolved. This CDR3 is CARSQIGRSGTEAFF. CDR3 sequence (DNA): TGTGCCAGAAGCCAAATTGGAAGGTCAGGCACTGAAGCTTTCTTT.